This T cell receptor (beta chain) was observed in a study of cytomegalovirus exposure and HLA in healthy donors. As to this clone: Its antigen is still unknown.

Study-wide results and caveats: Several of the most significant clusters appeared linked to common viral pathogens, based on a later analysis.

The PCR had 60 Vbeta and 13 Jbeta primers. Data came from immunoSEQ multiplex PCR; TCRdb stores just in-frame clones and leaves some out. Of about 110,000 clones in the sample, 55% to 65% were seen once. This clonotype was obtained from a man aged 25-45 years in good health and CMV-seropositive. Sequenced material: PBMCs.

CDR3 sequence (DNA): TGTGCCAGCAGTTATAGGACAGGGGTATCGGATACGCAGTATTTT. Its protein product is CASSYRTGVSDTQYF. The chain uses TRBV5-6 and TRBJ2-3; 9 positions match TRBD1. Germline V lookup: CDR1 SGHDT, CDR2 YYEEEE. V was pared by 5 bases and J by 6 bases, with 10 bases of the junction left unmatched. This CDR3 spans 15 amino acids.